This TCR beta chain comes out of a study of control samples from healthy donors and cancer patients. Assay: immunoSEQ multiplex PCR; the TCRdb copy retains only in-frame clones and omits some. The data show some 150,000 clones, 96% seen once. Per the germline V gene, CDR1 is WNHNN and CDR2 is SYGVQD (reference sequence). The CDR3 has 16 amino acids. V was trimmed by 6 bases and J by 4 bases, leaving 20 bases between them. The chain uses TRBV10-1 and TRBJ2-3; D might be TRBD1 or TRBD2, each matching 6 bases. The material sequenced was blood. This clonotype was obtained from a woman in her twenties or thirties in good health. Written as DNA, the CDR3 is TGCGCCAGCAGCCAAAGACCTGGGGGGCAGGCAGATACGCAGTATTTT. Translated: CASSQRPGGQADTQYF.